The 31 T cell receptor beta chains below come from one sample, sequenced in a study of T cells in Graves' hyperthyroidism and ophthalmopathy. TCR beta CDR3 regions were amplified from RNA transcripts. The primer set for the first-round RT-PCR of the TCR CDR3 was HTBI. Each CDR3 protein gets one entry after TCRdb re-called the multiplex PCR reads with MiXCR. The sample holds roughly 570,000 distinct CDR3 sequences, less than 20% seen once. The specimen sequenced was blood. The receptors here all came from a woman in her thirties with Graves' hyperthyroidism.

This clonotype was seen repeatedly, ten times or more. This chain links TRBV6-2 or TRBV6-3 with TRBJ2-2; D is undetermined. V dropped 0 bases and J dropped 4 bases, with 0 bases sitting between them. The germline V gene has CDR1 MNHEY and CDR2 SVGEGT. This CDR3 is 12 amino acids long. CDR3 amino acids: CASSYSTGELFF. The CDR3 DNA follows: TGTGCCAGCAGTTACTCCACCGGGGAGCTGTTTTTT.

Only a few counts were recorded for this clonotype. The genes are TRBV28 and TRBJ1-5; 9 nucleotides line up with TRBD1. Germline V gene lookup returns CDR1 MDHEN and CDR2 SYDVKM. This CDR3 region has 15 residues. Trimming cost V 1 base and J 9 bases; bases outside gene matches: 7. CDR3 bases: TGTGCCAGCAGTTTATTGGGGGGACAGGGTATGCCCCAGCATTTT. Protein sequence: CASSLLGGQGMPQHF.

The CDR3 DNA follows: TGTGCCAGCAGTTCGCCCCTGGGGACAGATAACACCGGGGAGCTGTTTTTT. Encoded protein: CASSSPLGTDNTGELFF. The genes are TRBV5-8 and TRBJ2-2; 7 bases agree with TRBD1. Germline assignment: CDR1 SGHTS and CDR2 YDEGEE. J was trimmed by 2 bases and V by 5 bases; bases with no gene match: 12. This CDR3 has 17 residues.

This clonotype was seen repeatedly, ten times or more. This chain links TRBV2 with TRBJ2-3; 8 bases line up with TRBD1. CDR1 SNHLY and CDR2 FYNNEI come from the germline V gene. This CDR3 has 17 amino acids. With V trimmed by 6 bases and J by 6 bases, 17 bases remained unmatched. CDR3 bases: TGTGCCAGCAGCCATATCGCGGACAGGGTGGGCCCTGATACGCAGTATTTT. Its translation: CASSHIADRVGPDTQYF.

In its sample, this clonotype was seen many times. The J gene is TRBJ2-7, the V gene TRBV11-1; TRBD2 agrees at 11 bases. The CDR3 covers 15 residues. V lost 5 bases, J lost 5 bases, and 8 bases stayed unmatched. Germline V CDR1 and CDR2: SGHAT, FQDESV (reference sequence). This chain's CDR3 is CASSLRLAGLNEQYF. In nucleotides, the CDR3 is TGTGCCAGCAGCCTTCGACTAGCGGGACTCAACGAGCAGTACTTC.

This clonotype was picked up a small number of times. The gene calls are TRBV28 and TRBJ2-1, with D possibly called TRBD1 or TRBD2 (7 bases each). Trimming removed 10 bases at V and 5 bases at J, with 12 bases between. Germline assignment: CDR1 MDHEN and CDR2 SYDVKM. This CDR3 has 12 amino acids. The CDR3 protein is CAIPGGDNEQFF. The CDR3 region has the DNA TGTGCCATCCCAGGGGGGGACAATGAGCAGTTCTTC.

This clonotype was picked up many times. The chain recombines TRBV20-1 with TRBJ2-3; TRBD2 aligns across 7 bases. CDR1 and CDR2 from the germline V gene are DFQATT and SNEGSKA (reference sequence). The J segment lost 2 bases and the V segment lost 0 bases, leaving 8 bases of the junction unmatched. This CDR3 has 16 residues. This chain's CDR3 is CSARDLGGRFTDTQYF. The CDR3, as DNA: TGCAGTGCTAGAGACCTGGGGGGGAGGTTCACAGATACGCAGTATTTT.

Comments on this clonotype: At one boundary the junction diverges from the germline segment, which might be a read error. This chain connects TRBV6-1 to TRBJ1-5; D gene uncertain. Germline V lookup: CDR1 MNHNS, CDR2 SASEGT. The CDR3 is 16 amino acids. The DNA of the CDR3 is TGTTCCAGCAGTGAAGAGGTCTGGTTAGGCAATCAGCCCCAGCATTTT. This codes for CSSSEEVWLGNQPQHF.

This clonotype was detected many times. This sequence joins TRBV27 and TRBJ1-4; a possible D gene is TRBD1 (5 bases). CDR3 length equals 13 residues. Germline loops: CDR1 MNHEY, CDR2 SMNVEV (reference sequence). V was pared by 7 bases and J by 1 base, with 7 bases between. The CDR3 nucleotides are TGTGCCAGCAAAAGGGGAACTAATGAAAAACTGTTTTTT. It is translated as CASKRGTNEKLFF.

This clonotype has more than one count but fewer than ten. The V and J genes are TRBV4-1 and TRBJ2-4; maybe TRBD1 (6 bases). Trimming pared 5 bases from V and 7 bases from J, leaving 18 bases between. This CDR3 has 15 residues. Germline CDR1 reads MGHRA; CDR2 reads YSYEKL. The CDR3 reads CASSAPSRGENIQYF. Here the CDR3 DNA reads TGCGCCAGCAGCGCTCCTTCCAGGGGAGAGAACATTCAGTACTTC.

This clonotype was recorded many times. The chain couples TRBV30 to TRBJ2-1; D unresolved. V gave up 8 bases and J gave up 6 bases, with 20 bases separating them. Germline V gene sequence: CDR1 GTSNPN, CDR2 SVGIG (reference sequence). The CDR3 loop spans 14 amino acids. CDR3 sequence reads: CARDSPRKTNEQFF. The CDR3 DNA reads as TGTGCCCGAGATAGTCCCAGAAAGACCAATGAGCAGTTCTTC.

This clonotype showed up many times. The chain couples TRBV3-1 to TRBJ1-1; 8 bases are a match to TRBD1. The CDR3 totals 17 residues. J was trimmed by 8 bases and V by 0 bases; bases with no gene match: 14. The germline V gene has CDR1 LGHDT and CDR2 YNNKEL (reference sequence). The CDR3 DNA sequence: TGTGCCAGCAGCCAAGATGGGCAGGGGGCGCTGGTCCTCGAAGCTTTCTTT. Its protein is CASSQDGQGALVLEAFF.

The rearrangement links TRBV6-2 or TRBV6-3 to TRBJ1-2; D unclear. This CDR3 has 13 amino acids. The germline V gene encodes CDR1 MNHEY and CDR2 SVGEGT. With 6 bases removed from V and 4 bases from J, the gap between germline ends came to 12 bases. Here the CDR3 reads CASRTVLGYGYTF. For the CDR3, the DNA is TGTGCCAGCAGGACCGTCCTGGGCTATGGCTACACCTTC.

Comment on this clonotype: A single base separates this from a much larger clone, so it may be a read error. This CDR3 is CATSRDSALGTTAQVSCTF. The CDR3 DNA follows: TGTGCCACCAGCAGAGATTCCGCATTGGGGACCACAGCCCAAGTAAGCTGCACCTTC. The genes are TRBV15 and TRBJ1-2, with a tentative D call TRBD1 (5 bases). Trimming removed 0 bases from V and 13 bases from J, with 33 bases in between. Germline CDR1 and CDR2: LNHNV and YYDKDF (reference sequence). There are 19 residues in the CDR3.

This clonotype was seen only a few times. The chain combines TRBV6-2 or TRBV6-3 with TRBJ2-3, with D unclear. The CDR3 has 13 amino acids. The V end lost 5 bases, the J end lost 1 base, and 7 bases lay between the germline ends. Germline values: CDR1 MNHEY, CDR2 SVGEGT. DNA of the CDR3: TGTGCCAGCAGTGGATTTCGCACAGATACGCAGTATTTT. This gives the protein CASSGFRTDTQYF.

This clonotype was recorded a few times. The V gene is TRBV27, the J gene TRBJ2-7, with D possibly being TRBD2 (6 bases). CDR3 length: 14 residues. V lost 10 bases and J 5 bases, leaving 21 bases between the germline ends. Germline V lookup: CDR1 MNHEY, CDR2 SMNVEV (reference sequence). CDR3 region: CATSQRDFGDEQYF. In nucleotides, the CDR3 is TGTGCCACCAGCCAACGGGACTTTGGAGACGAGCAGTACTTC.

The J gene is TRBJ2-7, the V gene TRBV6-2 or TRBV6-3, with D possibly TRBD1 on 5 matching bases. Germline CDR1 is MNHEY and CDR2 is SVGEGT. This CDR3 is built from 17 residues. V lost 0 bases and J 2 bases, leaving 17 bases between the germline ends. The CDR3 reads CASSYSAWQGQTYEQYF. CDR3 DNA sequence: TGTGCCAGCAGTTACTCCGCTTGGCAGGGCCAAACCTACGAGCAGTACTTC.

There are many counts of this clonotype. The chain employs TRBV9 and TRBJ1-5; TRBD1 matches at 7 bases. V lost 2 bases, J lost 3 bases, and 5 bases stayed unmatched. Germline V gives CDR1 SGDLS, CDR2 YYNGEE. The CDR3 spans 15 residues. The CDR3 loop reads CASSVGDSHNQPQHF. DNA for the CDR3: TGTGCCAGCAGCGTGGGGGACAGCCACAATCAGCCCCAGCATTTT.

This clonotype was counted a few times. V usage is TRBV15 and J usage is TRBJ1-2, with D tentatively TRBD1 (6 bases). The germline V gene has CDR1 LNHNV and CDR2 YYDKDF (reference sequence). The CDR3 length is 16 residues. The V gene lost 1 base and the J gene lost 1 base, with 13 bases spanning the gap. CDR3 amino acids: CATSRGGLGNNYGYTF. The CDR3 nucleotides read TGTGCCACCAGCAGAGGGGGGCTTGGTAATAACTATGGCTACACCTTC.

The genes are TRBV29-1 and TRBJ2-3, with 7 bases aligning to TRBD1. The CDR3 has 14 amino acids. V lost 6 bases, J lost 0 bases, and 6 bases stayed unmatched. Germline values: CDR1 SQVTM, CDR2 ANQGSEA. The CDR3 loop reads CSVAGTASTDTQYF. CDR3 coding DNA: TGCAGCGTGGCCGGGACAGCTAGCACAGATACGCAGTATTTT.

There are many counts of this clonotype. This chain connects TRBV10-3 to TRBJ2-1, with 9 bases matching TRBD2. There are 16 residues in the CDR3. Germline assignment: CDR1 ENHRY and CDR2 SYGVKD. Trimming cost V 0 bases and J 10 bases; bases outside gene matches: 10. The chain's CDR3 is CAISESSGRPGEEQFF. CDR3 nucleotides: TGTGCCATCAGTGAGTCGAGCGGGAGGCCGGGAGAGGAGCAGTTCTTC.

This clonotype was counted ten times or more. The gene calls are TRBV7-2 and TRBJ2-1, with D possibly called TRBD1 or TRBD2 (5 bases each). V shed 7 bases and J shed 4 bases, with 14 bases lying between them. Looked up from germline, CDR1 is SGHTA and CDR2 is FQGNSA. The CDR3 length is 14 residues. The CDR3 region has the DNA TGTGCCAGCACCATACGAGGGGAATACAATGAGCAGTTCTTC. This encodes CASTIRGEYNEQFF. The full variable domain, rest sourced from reference TRBV7-2 and TRBJ2-1, is GAGVSQSPSNKVTEKGKDVELRCDPISGHTALYWYRQSLGQGLEFLIYFQGNSAPDKSGLPSDRFSAERTGGSVSTLTIQRTQQEDSAVYLCASTIRGEYNEQFFGPGTRLTVL.

There are many counts of this clonotype. The junction does not match germline at one end; this may be a read error. The chain couples TRBV12-3 or TRBV12-4 to TRBJ1-5; no clear D. The CDR3 extends over 13 amino acids. The CDR3 sequence: CASSTLANPPQHF. CDR3 coding DNA: TGTGCCAGCAGCACCCTAGCTAATCCGCCCCAGCATTTT.

This clonotype was detected a few times. The chain carries TRBV29-1 and TRBJ2-2, with 7 bases matching TRBD2. V trimming: 0 bases; J trimming: 4 bases; junction bases outside the gene matches: 11. The CDR3 is 17 residues long. Germline CDR1 is SQVTM and CDR2 is ANQGSEA. The CDR3 is CSVEDRRGGQGTGELFF. The CDR3 DNA is TGCAGCGTTGAAGATCGGAGGGGAGGGCAGGGCACCGGGGAGCTGTTTTTT.

This chain links TRBV19 with TRBJ2-1; D call uncertain. The germline V gene has CDR1 LNHDA and CDR2 SQIVND (reference sequence). This CDR3 has 13 amino acids. Trimming left V 10 bases short and J 1 base short, with 11 bases between. The CDR3 loop is CATTAGSYNEQFF. As DNA, the CDR3 is TGTGCCACCACAGCTGGATCCTACAATGAGCAGTTCTTC.

The CDR3 sequence: CATSETTGRDTQYF. DNA for the CDR3: TGTGCCACCAGTGAGACAACAGGGAGAGATACGCAGTATTTT. V is TRBV24-1 and J is TRBJ2-3, with D perhaps TRBD1 (6 bases). V dropped 4 bases and J dropped 5 bases, with 12 bases sitting between them. CDR3 length: 14 residues. Germline V gene sequence: CDR1 KGHDR, CDR2 SFDVKD.

The chain joins TRBV6-1 to TRBJ2-7; 9 bases are shared with TRBD1. The junction had 20 bases not matched to a gene; V was cut back by 0 bases and J by 5 bases. The CDR3 runs to 20 residues. CDR1 and CDR2 from the germline V gene are MNHNS and SASEGT. The CDR3 sequence is CASSEARIPELDRGRNEQYF. CDR3 nucleotide sequence: TGTGCCAGCAGTGAAGCGCGGATCCCCGAACTGGACAGGGGTCGGAACGAGCAGTACTTC.

This clonotype was picked up a small number of times. The rearrangement links TRBV10-1 to TRBJ2-7; TRBD1 matches 9 bases. Germline V gene sequence: CDR1 WNHNN, CDR2 SYGVQD (reference sequence). The junction had 5 bases not matched to a gene; V was cut back by 6 bases and J by 2 bases. The CDR3 contains 14 residues. Here the CDR3 reads CASSRTGETYEQYF. The CDR3 region has the DNA TGCGCCAGCAGCCGGACAGGGGAAACCTACGAGCAGTACTTC.

A few counts support this clonotype. V is TRBV11-2 and J is TRBJ1-4, with unresolved D. CDR3 length: 12 residues. The V and J ends lost 5 bases and 6 bases respectively, with 7 bases between them. Per germline, CDR1 SGHAT and CDR2 FQNNGV. Here the CDR3 DNA reads TGTGCCAGCAGCAGACTGTATGAAAAACTGTTTTTT. Protein sequence: CASSRLYEKLFF.

This clonotype was counted many times. The V call is TRBV7-9, the J call TRBJ2-6, with D perhaps assigned TRBD1 or TRBD2 (5 bases each). The V gene's germline CDR1 is SEHNR and CDR2 FQNEAQ (reference sequence). V shed 5 bases and J shed 3 bases, with 11 bases lying between them. The CDR3 covers 15 residues. For the CDR3, the DNA is TGTGCCAGCAGCGCTGGGGCGGGTGGGGCCAACGTCCTGACTTTC. Its translation is CASSAGAGGANVLTF.

This clonotype is a singleton in its sample. The J gene is TRBJ2-3, the V gene TRBV20-1; tentatively, D is TRBD1 (6 bases). Deletions cut 0 bases from V and 2 bases from J, with 21 bases between. Germline CDR1 DFQATT, CDR2 SNEGSKA (reference sequence). The CDR3 runs 18 residues. The CDR3 here is CSARDRLYGAGVTDTQYF. CDR3 nucleotides: TGCAGTGCTAGAGATCGACTTTACGGGGCAGGGGTCACAGATACGCAGTATTTT.